One and the same sample provided the 10 T cell receptor beta chains below, sequenced in a study of T-cell memory formation after mild COVID-19. MiXCR, applied by TCRdb to the 5' RACE reads, yields one record per CDR3 protein. This sample has tens of thousands of distinct CDR3 sequences, with about 14% found just once. What was sequenced was PBMCs or a T cell subset sorted from them (not recorded which). Source of these receptors: an adult woman who had mild COVID-19 (a few samples of this study predate the infection). Cell type and time point are not known.

This clonotype has more than one count but fewer than ten. CDR3 residues: CASSPGRGKNEQYF. The CDR3 nucleotides are TGTGCCAGCAGTCCGGGACGGGGGAAGAACGAGCAGTACTTC. The chain couples TRBV6-5 to TRBJ2-7; TRBD2 might be the D (6 bases). This CDR3 contains 14 residues. V dropped 5 bases and J dropped 5 bases, with 16 bases sitting between them. Germline CDR1 MNHEY, CDR2 SVGAGI.

This clonotype was seen many times. The chain combines TRBV6-5 with TRBJ1-6, with 8 bases that match TRBD1. V was clipped by 6 bases and J by 1 base; unmatched bases: 8. The germline CDR1 and CDR2 sequences are MNHEY and SVGAGI. The CDR3 length is 17 residues. Here the CDR3 reads CASSTDREPSYNSPLHF. The CDR3 DNA sequence: TGTGCCAGCAGCACGGACAGGGAACCTTCCTATAATTCACCCCTCCACTTT.

In its sample, this clonotype was seen a few times. The chain has TRBV20-1 and TRBJ2-5; D may be TRBD1 or TRBD2 (7 bases each). V lost 5 bases and J lost 2, with 15 bases in between. The CDR3 covers 14 residues. The V gene's germline CDR1 is DFQATT and CDR2 SNEGSKA (reference sequence). This CDR3 reads CSAPRGREQETQYF. CDR3 coding DNA: TGCAGTGCTCCGAGGGGGCGGGAGCAAGAGACCCAGTACTTC.

This clonotype was picked up many times. The CDR3 spells CASASTAPSYNEQFF. In nucleotides, the CDR3 is TGTGCCAGCGCCTCCACGGCCCCTTCCTACAATGAGCAGTTCTTC. The J gene is TRBJ2-1, the V gene TRBV7-9, with D uncertain. Germline CDR1 SEHNR, CDR2 FQNEAQ (reference sequence). The CDR3 is 15 amino acids. V dropped 8 bases and J dropped 1 base, with 15 bases sitting between them.

The chain has TRBV15 and TRBJ2-7, with 8 bases matching TRBD1. CDR3 length: 14 residues. The V segment lost 5 bases and the J segment 1 base; nucleotides outside the gene matches: 4. CDR1 and CDR2 (germline): LNHNV, YYDKDF (reference sequence). For the CDR3, the DNA is TGTGCCACCAGCGCTGGACAGGGTTCCTACGAGCAGTACTTC. Translated, it gives CATSAGQGSYEQYF.

This chain's CDR3 is CASSDRLAGAAYEQYF. The CDR3, as DNA: TGTGCCAGCAGCGACCGCCTAGCGGGGGCCGCCTACGAGCAGTACTTC. The chain links TRBV6-5 to TRBJ2-7; 10 bases agree with TRBD2. V trimming: 6 bases; J trimming: 2 bases; junction bases outside the gene matches: 10. The CDR3 totals 16 residues. Germline V gene data show CDR1 as MNHEY and CDR2 as SVGAGI.

The CDR3 nucleotides are TGTGCCAGTAGTATGGTGGGGCCGTCCAATGAGCAGTTCTTC. It encodes CASSMVGPSNEQFF. The V gene is TRBV19, the J gene TRBJ2-1; D is possibly TRBD1 (5 bases). Trimming shortened V by 3 bases and J by 6 bases, and 12 bases separated the two germline ends. This CDR3 spans 14 amino acids. Looked up from germline, CDR1 is LNHDA and CDR2 is SQIVND (reference sequence). Full variable domain (remainder filled in from reference TRBV19 and TRBJ2-1): DGGITQSPKYLFRKEGQNVTLSCEQNLNHDAMYWYRQDPGQGLRLIYYSQIVNDFQKGDIAEGYSVSREKKESFPLTVTSAQKNPTAFYLCASSMVGPSNEQFFGPGTRLTVL.

The CDR3, as DNA: TGTGCCAGCAGCCTCGGGACCCCGCGGGAGACCCAGTACTTC. Residues: CASSLGTPRETQYF. The chain recombines TRBV7-8 with TRBJ2-5, with D perhaps matching TRBD1 or TRBD2 (5 bases each). There are 14 residues in the CDR3. Germline CDR1 SGHVS, CDR2 FQNEAQ. Trimming took 5 bases from V and 5 from J, leaving 15 bases between them.

This clonotype was detected only a few times. The CDR3 loop is CATSDGLAGVGGEQFF. The CDR3 DNA is TGTGCCACCAGTGACGGACTAGCGGGAGTAGGTGGTGAGCAGTTCTTC. This chain connects TRBV24-1 to TRBJ2-1; 13 nucleotides agree with TRBD2. V lost 4 bases and J lost 9; bases outside the gene matches: 8. The germline V gene has CDR1 KGHDR and CDR2 SFDVKD. The CDR3 runs 16 residues.

The chain uses TRBV12-3 or TRBV12-4 and TRBJ2-5, with D perhaps assigned TRBD1 or TRBD2 (6 bases each). The V and J ends lost 3 bases and 5 bases respectively, with 16 bases between them. The CDR3 spans 15 residues. CDR3: CASSFVGGPRETQYF. In nucleotides, the CDR3 is TGTGCCAGCAGTTTTGTGGGGGGCCCTCGGGAGACCCAGTACTTC.